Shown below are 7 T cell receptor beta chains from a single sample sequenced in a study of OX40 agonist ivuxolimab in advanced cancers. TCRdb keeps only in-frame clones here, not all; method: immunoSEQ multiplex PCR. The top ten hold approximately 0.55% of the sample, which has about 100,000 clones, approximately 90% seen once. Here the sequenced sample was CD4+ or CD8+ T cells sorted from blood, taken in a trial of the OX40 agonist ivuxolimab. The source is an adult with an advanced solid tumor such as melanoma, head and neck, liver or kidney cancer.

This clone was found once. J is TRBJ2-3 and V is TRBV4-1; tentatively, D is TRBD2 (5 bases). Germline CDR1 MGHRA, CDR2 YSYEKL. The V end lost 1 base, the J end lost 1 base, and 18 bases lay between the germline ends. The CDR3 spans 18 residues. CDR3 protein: CASSQVMAGSGGTDTQYF. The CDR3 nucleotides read TGCGCCAGCAGCCAAGTAATGGCTGGGAGTGGGGGCACAGATACGCAGTATTTT.

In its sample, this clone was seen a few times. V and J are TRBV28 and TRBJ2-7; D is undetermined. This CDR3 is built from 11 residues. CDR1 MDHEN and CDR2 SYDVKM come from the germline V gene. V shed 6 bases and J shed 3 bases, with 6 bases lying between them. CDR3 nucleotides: TGTGCCAGCAGCCATGGCTACGAGCAGTACTTC. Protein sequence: CASSHGYEQYF.

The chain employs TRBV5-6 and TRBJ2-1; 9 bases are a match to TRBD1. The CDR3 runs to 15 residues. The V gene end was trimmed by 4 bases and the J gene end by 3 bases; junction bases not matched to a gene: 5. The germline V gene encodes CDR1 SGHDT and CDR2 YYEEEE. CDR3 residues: CASSGTGQGYNEQFF. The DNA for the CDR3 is TGTGCCAGCAGCGGTACGGGACAGGGCTACAATGAGCAGTTCTTC.

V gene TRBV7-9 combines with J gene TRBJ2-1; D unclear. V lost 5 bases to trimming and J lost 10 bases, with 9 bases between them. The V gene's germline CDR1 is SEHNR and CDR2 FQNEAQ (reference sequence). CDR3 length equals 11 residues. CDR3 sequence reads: CASSRLGEQFF. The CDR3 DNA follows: TGTGCCAGCAGCCGCCTCGGAGAGCAGTTCTTC.

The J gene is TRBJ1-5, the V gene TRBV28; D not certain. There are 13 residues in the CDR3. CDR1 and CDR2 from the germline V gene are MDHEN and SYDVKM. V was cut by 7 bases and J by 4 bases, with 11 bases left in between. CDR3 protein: CASISGENQPQHF. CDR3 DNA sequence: TGTGCCAGCATATCCGGAGAAAATCAGCCCCAGCATTTT.

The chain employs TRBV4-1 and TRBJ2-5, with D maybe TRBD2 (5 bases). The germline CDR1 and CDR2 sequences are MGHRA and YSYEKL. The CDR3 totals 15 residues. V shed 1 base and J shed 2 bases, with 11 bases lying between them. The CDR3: CASSQVGTSQETQYF. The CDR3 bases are TGCGCCAGCAGCCAAGTGGGCACTAGTCAAGAGACCCAGTACTTC.

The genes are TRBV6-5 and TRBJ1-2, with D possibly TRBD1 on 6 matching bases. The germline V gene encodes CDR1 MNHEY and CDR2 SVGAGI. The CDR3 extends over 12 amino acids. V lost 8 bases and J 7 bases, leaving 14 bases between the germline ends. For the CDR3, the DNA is TGTGCCAGCGGTCGGGGGGCAGTTGGCTACACCTTC. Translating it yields CASGRGAVGYTF.